The 17 T cell receptor beta chains below all came from one sample that was sequenced in a study of T cells in Graves' hyperthyroidism and ophthalmopathy (dated by TCRdb to the late 2010s). The library was obtained by multiplex PCR. Sequenced using an Illumina HiSeq 2000. Amplification of TCR beta CDR3 regions was carried out from RNA transcripts. A first-round RT-PCR of the TCR CDR3 used the HTBI primer set with the Qiagen OneStep RT-PCR kit. TCRdb ran its own pipeline on the public reads, namely fastp trimming at Q25 and MiXCR clone calling, and kept in-frame beta chains. Every entry covers one CDR3 protein and lists the most common genes and DNA from its rows. This sample lists 600,000 or so distinct CDR3 sequences; around 15% were detected once. The ten largest make up over 3.5% of the sample. Specimen: blood. All receptors come from a woman younger than 45 with Graves' hyperthyroidism.

This clonotype was seen a few times. The chain carries TRBV2 and TRBJ1-4, with D hard to call. V lost 4 bases and J 10 bases, leaving 13 bases between the germline ends. CDR1 is SNHLY, CDR2 FYNNEI, per germline. The CDR3 runs to 13 residues. CDR3 protein: CASSAGNSGKLFF. The DNA of the CDR3 is TGTGCCAGCAGTGCGGGGAACTCAGGAAAACTGTTTTTT.

This clonotype was detected ten times or more. V and J are TRBV5-5 and TRBJ2-5; D is perhaps TRBD1 or TRBD2 (6 bases each). Germline V gives CDR1 SGHKS, CDR2 YYEKEE (reference sequence). V was shortened by 1 base and J by 3 bases, with 13 bases between the two germline ends. This CDR3 region has 15 residues. The CDR3 DNA reads TGTGCCAGCAGCTTGTTGGGGGGCGGGGAAGAGACCCAGTACTTC. Translated, it gives CASSLLGGGEETQYF.

This clonotype has ten or more counts. The V gene is TRBV7-9, the J gene TRBJ2-3; D unclear. V was trimmed by 3 bases and J by 7 bases, leaving 5 bases between them. Germline V gene data show CDR1 as SEHNR and CDR2 as FQNEAQ (reference sequence). The CDR3 sequence is 11 residues long. Written as DNA, the CDR3 is TGTGCCAGCAGCTTTGAGAATACGCAGTATTTT. Protein: CASSFENTQYF.

J is TRBJ1-1 and V is TRBV6-1, with D uncertain. V lost 5 bases and J lost 6, with 16 bases in between. CDR1 MNHNS and CDR2 SASEGT come from the germline V gene. The CDR3 runs 14 residues. The CDR3 DNA reads TGTGCCAGCAGTTCACGGGTGCATAACGCTGAAGCTTTCTTT. Translating gives CASSSRVHNAEAFF.

This clonotype was detected ten times or more. The chain is built from TRBV11-2 and TRBJ2-7, with unresolved D. Germline V CDR1 and CDR2: SGHAT, FQNNGV. The CDR3 covers 15 residues. Trimming cost V 0 bases and J 0 bases, with 9 bases left between them. The CDR3 here is CASSLDATDSYEQYF. DNA of the CDR3: TGTGCCAGCAGCTTAGATGCTACTGACTCCTACGAGCAGTACTTC.

This clonotype was seen many times. This chain connects TRBV7-2 to TRBJ2-5; 7 bases align to TRBD2. The CDR3 is 14 residues long. V was clipped by 5 bases and J by 5 bases; unmatched bases: 8. Germline lookup yields CDR1 SGHTA and CDR2 FQGNSA. The CDR3 reads CASSNRLASETQYF. CDR3 DNA: TGTGCCAGCAGCAACCGACTAGCTTCGGAGACCCAGTACTTC.

This clonotype was detected ten times or more. V gene TRBV11-1 combines with J gene TRBJ2-7; 9 bases are shared with TRBD2. The germline gives CDR1 SGHAT, CDR2 FQDESV (reference sequence). The junction had 7 bases not matched to a gene; V was cut back by 4 bases and J by 3 bases. CDR3 length: 15 amino acids. The chain's CDR3 is CASSSTSGSFYEQYF. Here the CDR3 DNA reads TGTGCCAGCAGCTCAACTAGCGGGTCCTTCTACGAGCAGTACTTC.

The table lists this clonotype with many counts. This chain joins TRBV5-1 and TRBJ2-3, with D perhaps assigned TRBD1 or TRBD2 (5 bases each). CDR3 length: 15 amino acids. V lost 4 bases and J 2 bases, leaving 14 bases between the germline ends. The V gene's germline CDR1 is SGHRS and CDR2 YFSETQ. DNA of the CDR3: TGCGCCAGCAGCATAGACGGGACCTACACAGATACGCAGTATTTT. Its protein is CASSIDGTYTDTQYF.

The rearrangement links TRBV5-5 to TRBJ1-5; a possible D gene is TRBD1 (5 bases). The V gene's germline CDR1 is SGHKS and CDR2 YYEKEE (reference sequence). The CDR3 is 15 residues long. V was clipped by 1 base and J by 5 bases, with 13 bases between them. In DNA, the CDR3 is TGTGCCAGCAGCTTGTATGGGGGAAGCTATCAGCCCCAGCATTTT. Residues: CASSLYGGSYQPQHF.

This clonotype has just a few counts. The J gene is TRBJ2-1, the V gene TRBV29-1; 9 bases align to TRBD2. CDR1 is SQVTM and CDR2 is ANQGSEA in the germline V gene. Unmatched junction bases numbered 7, after V lost 6 bases and J lost 4 bases. This CDR3 has 14 residues. In DNA, the CDR3 is TGCAGCGTGACGACTAGCGGTTCTTACAATGAGCAGTTCTTC. Translating it yields CSVTTSGSYNEQFF.

V usage is TRBV18 and J usage is TRBJ1-6, with TRBD1 as a possible D gene (5 bases). Deletions cut 5 bases from V and 10 bases from J, with 15 bases between. Germline loops: CDR1 KGHSH, CDR2 LQKENI. The CDR3 has 14 residues. CDR3 in amino acids: CASSTSRVGSPLHF. CDR3 coding DNA: TGTGCCAGCTCAACTTCCAGGGTAGGATCACCCCTCCACTTT.

The J gene is TRBJ2-2, the V gene TRBV9; 7 bases match TRBD2. The germline V gene has CDR1 SGDLS and CDR2 YYNGEE. The V segment lost 0 bases and the J segment 2 bases; nucleotides outside the gene matches: 4. The CDR3 length is 16 residues. CDR3 DNA sequence: TGTGCCAGCAGCGTAGTGTCGGGAGGAAACACCGGGGAGCTGTTTTTT. It encodes CASSVVSGGNTGELFF.

V is TRBV5-1 and J is TRBJ2-7; the match to TRBD2 covers 8 bases. Germline CDR1 reads SGHRS; CDR2 reads YFSETQ. The CDR3 is 14 amino acids. V dropped 3 bases and J dropped 3; count of bases not matched to a gene: 5. Here the CDR3 DNA reads TGCGCCAGCAGCTCGGGACTAGAAATCTACGAGCAGTACTTC. Its protein product is CASSSGLEIYEQYF. Supplemented by reference TRBV5-1 and TRBJ2-7, the full variable domain reads KAGVTQTPRYLIKTRGQQVTLSCSPISGHRSVSWYQQTPGQGLQFLFEYFSETQRNKGNFPGRFSGRQFSNSRSEMNVSTLELGDSALYLCASSSGLEIYEQYFGPGTRLTVT.

This clonotype has only a few counts. The chain links TRBV7-2 to TRBJ2-2; TRBD2 agrees at 7 bases. Germline trimming cut 4 bases from V and 6 bases from J; bases unmatched to any gene: 11. Germline assignment: CDR1 SGHTA and CDR2 FQGNSA. The CDR3 is made up of 16 amino acids. In DNA, the CDR3 is TGTGCCAGCAGCTCCCCTAGCGGAACCGAGGCCGGGGAGCTGTTTTTT. Translated: CASSSPSGTEAGELFF.

This clonotype was seen a handful of times. The rearrangement joins TRBV11-2 to TRBJ1-1, with unresolved D. Trimming took 2 bases from V and 0 from J, leaving 10 bases between them. In germline, CDR1 is SGHAT, CDR2 FQNNGV. CDR3 size: 15 residues. The CDR3 sequence is CASSLIDGLNTEAFF. DNA of the CDR3: TGTGCCAGCAGCTTAATTGATGGGCTGAACACTGAAGCTTTCTTT.

The gene calls are TRBV19 and TRBJ1-2; D is ambiguous. The CDR3 covers 12 residues. Trimming pared 1 base from V and 8 bases from J, leaving 8 bases between. Per germline, CDR1 LNHDA and CDR2 SQIVND (reference sequence). In DNA form, the CDR3 reads TGTGCCAGTAGTATAGGAGCAAACGGCTACACCTTC. It is translated as CASSIGANGYTF.

This clonotype was picked up many times. The V gene is TRBV27, the J gene TRBJ2-5, with TRBD2 matching 7 bases. The CDR3 is 15 residues long. V lost 8 bases, J lost 4 bases, and 13 bases stayed unmatched. Germline V gene lookup returns CDR1 MNHEY and CDR2 SMNVEV (reference sequence). DNA for the CDR3: TGTGCCAGCTCCACGCCGGCGGGGGAAAGAGAGACCCAGTACTTC. It encodes CASSTPAGERETQYF.